These T cell receptor beta chains were read from a single sample in a study of a mutant IDH1 vaccine in newly diagnosed glioma. The assay was immunoSEQ multiplex PCR, and TCRdb's table has in-frame clones only and misses some. The table shows under 55,000 clones, with 90% to 95% occurring only once. Antigens of these TCRs are unknown. Material: PBMCs, obtained from a glioma patient whose treatment included an IDH1 peptide vaccine. These TCRs come from a middle-aged man with glioma. The CDR3 runs from the conserved cysteine through the conserved F or W.

J	V	CDR3
TRBJ1-6	TRBV6-5	CASSRDLGSPLHF
TRBJ1-5	TRBV28	CASSLFPGGSPGSGNQPQHF
TRBJ2-2	TRBV2	CASSDNMAGGSGELFF
TRBJ2-7	TRBV28	CASSSGQSYEQYF
TRBJ2-5	TRBV5-1	CASSLWTGGIEETQYF
TRBJ1-4	TRBV4-3	CASSQSNYGQQNEKLFF
TRBJ2-5	TRBV7-6	CASSSWTDKGETQYF
TRBJ1-4	TRBV19	CASSIPGRHPPTEKLFF
TRBJ1-2	TRBV5-1	CASSLEGADYGYTF
TRBJ2-5	TRBV7-9	CASSLGGAGRGSETQYF
TRBJ1-3	TRBV5-6	CASSSRRTIYF
TRBJ2-7	TRBV4-1	CASRLTGERPYEQYF
TRBJ2-7	TRBV7-3	CASSLTGAVTTGGDYEQYF
TRBJ2-2	TRBV5-6	CASSLGALAGDGGELFF
TRBJ2-4	TRBV10-1	CASSEPLAGATKNIQYF